This is a list of T cell receptor beta chains from one sample in a study of glioma-infiltrating T cells. Using its own MiXCR run on the multiplex PCR reads, TCRdb lists one record per CDR3 protein. The data hold a few hundred thousand distinct CDR3 sequences, with approximately 42% observed a single time. The material sequenced was glioma tissue, nonneoplastic brain tissue, or PBMCs (not recorded which). Source of these receptors: a human donor with low-grade glioma or glioblastoma, undergoing nonglioma brain surgery, or in good health (not recorded which). The CDR3 runs from the conserved cysteine through the conserved F or W. Each record gives: CDR3 DNA, CDR3 protein, J gene, V gene, clone size, D gene. D genes are given only for firm matches. Not every row has a clone size; where given, it reads once, few, many or a size class.

DNA: TGTGCCAGCAGGACGACAGGGAACTATGGCTACACCTTC; CDR3: CASRTTGNYGYTF; J: TRBJ1-2; V: TRBV6-2/TRBV6-3; size: many; D: TRBD1
DNA: TGTGCCAGCAGAAAAGCAGGGGGCACTGAAGCTTTCTTT; CDR3: CASRKAGGTEAFF; J: TRBJ1-1; V: TRBV7-2; size: NA; D: TRBD1
DNA: TGTGCCAGCAGTTTAGGAGGGGGCGTTGAGCAGTACTTC; CDR3: CASSLGGGVEQYF; J: TRBJ2-7; V: TRBV27; size: NA; D: NA
DNA: TGTGCCAGCAGTTTTGGCACGAACACTGAAGCTTTCTTT; CDR3: CASSFGTNTEAFF; J: TRBJ1-1; V: TRBV27; size: many; D: NA
DNA: TGTGCCAGCACCCGAAGGCCCCCGGATACCTACAATGAGCAGTTCTTC; CDR3: CASTRRPPDTYNEQFF; J: TRBJ2-1; V: TRBV6-2/TRBV6-3; size: many; D: NA
DNA: TGTGCCAGCCAAAAAGGCGGGGGACAGAGCTCCTACGAGCAGTACTTC; CDR3: CASQKGGGQSSYEQYF; J: TRBJ2-7; V: TRBV27; size: NA; D: NA
DNA: TGTGCCATCAGGACATGGGAGCGGGAAGACTACGAGCAGTACTTC; CDR3: CAIRTWEREDYEQYF; J: TRBJ2-7; V: TRBV10-3; size: few; D: TRBD2
DNA: TGCGCCAGCAGCTTGGAGGGGGTACCTGGGGCCAACGTCCTGACTTTC; CDR3: CASSLEGVPGANVLTF; J: TRBJ2-6; V: TRBV5-1; size: NA; D: NA
DNA: TGCAGCGTTCTGATGGGGTCCTACACTGAAGCTTTCTTT; CDR3: CSVLMGSYTEAFF; J: TRBJ1-1; V: TRBV29-1; size: NA; D: NA
DNA: TGTGCCAGCAGTTACAGGGAAATGGCCGGGGAGCTGTTTTTT; CDR3: CASSYREMAGELFF; J: TRBJ2-2; V: TRBV27; size: many; D: NA
DNA: TGTGCCAGTAGTCGGACAATTCAAGAGACCCAGTACTTC; CDR3: CASSRTIQETQYF; J: TRBJ2-5; V: TRBV19; size: NA; D: NA
DNA: TGCAGTGCTAGGCGGCGCGGGAGGGCAGATACGCAGTATTTT; CDR3: CSARRRGRADTQYF; J: TRBJ2-3; V: TRBV20-1; size: NA; D: TRBD2
DNA: TGTGCCAGCAGTGAACAGGAGAATCAGCCCCAGCATTTT; CDR3: CASSEQENQPQHF; J: TRBJ1-5; V: TRBV6-1; size: many; D: NA
DNA: TGCAGTGCGTCCCGCCGGGAGGGCCAAGAGACCCAGTACTTC; CDR3: CSASRREGQETQYF; J: TRBJ2-5; V: TRBV20-1; size: many; D: TRBD2
DNA: TGTGCCAGCAGAGATTACAATGAGCAGTTCTTC; CDR3: CASRDYNEQFF; J: TRBJ2-1; V: TRBV6-1; size: many; D: NA
DNA: TGCAGTGCTAGAGATTATCGGGCTAGCCGAACCTACGAGCAGTACTTC; CDR3: CSARDYRASRTYEQYF; J: TRBJ2-7; V: TRBV20-1; size: NA; D: NA
DNA: TGCAGTGCTAGCAAATGGACTAGCGGGAGAGGGGAGACCAAGTACTTC; CDR3: CSASKWTSGRGETKYF; J: TRBJ2-5; V: TRBV20-1; size: NA; D: TRBD2
DNA: TGTGCCAGCAGCCAAGATCTGGACAATGAGCAGTTCTTC; CDR3: CASSQDLDNEQFF; J: TRBJ2-1; V: TRBV4-2; size: NA; D: NA
DNA: TGTGCCAGCAGTTCCAGGGGGAACATTAATTCACCCCTCCACTTT; CDR3: CASSSRGNINSPLHF; J: TRBJ1-6; V: TRBV12-3/TRBV12-4; size: few; D: TRBD1
DNA: TGTGCCAGCAGTTTAGACGGGACAGGGTACAATGAGCAGTTCTTC; CDR3: CASSLDGTGYNEQFF; J: TRBJ2-1; V: TRBV12-3/TRBV12-4; size: NA; D: TRBD1
DNA: TGCAGTGCTAGAGATCTGGGCAAGTCCTACCAGCAGTACTTC; CDR3: CSARDLGKSYQQYF; J: TRBJ2-7; V: TRBV20-1; size: NA; D: NA
DNA: TGTGCCAGCAGTTTTAGGTTAGCGGGAGGAGATCCCTACGAGCAGTACTTC; CDR3: CASSFRLAGGDPYEQYF; J: TRBJ2-7; V: TRBV7-2; size: NA; D: TRBD2
DNA: TGTGCCAGCAGTCCTTACACCGGGGAGCTGTTTTTT; CDR3: CASSPYTGELFF; J: TRBJ2-2; V: TRBV6-2/TRBV6-3; size: many; D: NA
DNA: TGTGCCAGCAGTTACGCCGGGACAGCTAACACCGGGGAGCTGTTTTTT; CDR3: CASSYAGTANTGELFF; J: TRBJ2-2; V: TRBV6-5; size: many; D: TRBD1
DNA: TGTGCCAGCAGGTCAACCGGGACATTCTATGGCTACACCTTC; CDR3: CASRSTGTFYGYTF; J: TRBJ1-2; V: TRBV28; size: few; D: NA
DNA: TGTGCCAGCAGCCCCCGGGTAGCGGGAGGCTCCTTAGCCAAAAACATTCAGTACTTC; CDR3: CASSPRVAGGSLAKNIQYF; J: TRBJ2-4; V: TRBV27; size: few; D: TRBD2
DNA: TGTGCCAGCAGATTAGCGGGAGGCTACGAGCAGTACTTC; CDR3: CASRLAGGYEQYF; J: TRBJ2-7; V: TRBV6-2/TRBV6-3; size: many; D: TRBD2
DNA: TGTGCCAGCACTGACAGAGCCCTCACAGATACGCAGTATTTT; CDR3: CASTDRALTDTQYF; J: TRBJ2-3; V: TRBV2; size: few; D: NA
DNA: TGCTGTGCTATCACCGGGACTAGCGACATCACAGATACGCAGTATTTT; CDR3: CCAITGTSDITDTQYF; J: TRBJ2-3; V: TRBV20-1; size: NA; D: TRBD2
DNA: TGTGCCAGCTCACCACCGGCGGGAGGGCCTTACGAGCAGTACTTC; CDR3: CASSPPAGGPYEQYF; J: TRBJ2-7; V: TRBV18; size: few; D: TRBD2
DNA: TGTGCCAGCAGCTTGACGGACAGGGTTCAAGAGACCCAGTACTTC; CDR3: CASSLTDRVQETQYF; J: TRBJ2-5; V: TRBV7-2; size: NA; D: TRBD1
DNA: TGTGCCAGCAGCCCGGACTACTTC; CDR3: CASSPDYF; J: TRBJ2-1; V: TRBV7-9; size: few; D: NA
DNA: TGTGCCAGCAGTCCCCCTTCGGGGGGCTACCAAGAGACCCAGTACTTC; CDR3: CASSPPSGGYQETQYF; J: TRBJ2-5; V: TRBV28; size: NA; D: NA
DNA: TGCAGTGCTAGACCTCCTGGTGAGCAGTACTTC; CDR3: CSARPPGEQYF; J: TRBJ2-7; V: TRBV20-1; size: NA; D: NA
DNA: TGTGCCAGCGCTACAGGGCGAAATCAGCCCCAGCATTTT; CDR3: CASATGRNQPQHF; J: TRBJ1-5; V: TRBV7-3; size: NA; D: NA
DNA: TGTGCCAGCAGTGAACTAGCGGGAGGGCCAGATACGCAGTATTTT; CDR3: CASSELAGGPDTQYF; J: TRBJ2-3; V: TRBV6-1; size: many; D: TRBD2
DNA: TGTGCCAGTAGTATATTAAGACCGATTGGCTACACCTTC; CDR3: CASSILRPIGYTF; J: TRBJ1-2; V: TRBV19; size: few; D: NA
DNA: TGTGCCAGCAGTTTAGGTTTCAGCAGCACAGATACGCAGTATTTT; CDR3: CASSLGFSSTDTQYF; J: TRBJ2-3; V: TRBV28; size: few; D: NA
DNA: TGTGCCAGCAGCTCCGGGACAGGGGGACGTCAGCCCCAGCATTTT; CDR3: CASSSGTGGRQPQHF; J: TRBJ1-5; V: TRBV6-1; size: NA; D: TRBD1
DNA: TGTGCCAGCAGCCAAGATTTACGTTACAATGAGCAGTTCTTC; CDR3: CASSQDLRYNEQFF; J: TRBJ2-1; V: TRBV4-2; size: few; D: NA
DNA: TGTGCCAGCAGTGGCCGAGACAGGCTCAATCAGCCCCAGGATTTT; CDR3: CASSGRDRLNQPQDF; J: TRBJ1-5; V: TRBV27; size: NA; D: NA
DNA: TGTGCCAGCAGTCCCCGACCGTTGGGTATCAATCAGCCCCAGCATTTT; CDR3: CASSPRPLGINQPQHF; J: TRBJ1-5; V: TRBV27; size: many; D: NA
DNA: TGCAGTGCTAGAGATTTGCAGGGAGGCCTCTCCTACAATGAGCAGTTCTTC; CDR3: CSARDLQGGLSYNEQFF; J: TRBJ2-1; V: TRBV20-1; size: few; D: NA
DNA: TGTGCCAGCAGCTTAAATGGCGGAGCAGATACGCAGTATTTT; CDR3: CASSLNGGADTQYF; J: TRBJ2-3; V: TRBV7-9; size: NA; D: NA
DNA: TGTGCCACCAGTTATAGAAGGGACGAGCAGTACTTC; CDR3: CATSYRRDEQYF; J: TRBJ2-7; V: TRBV24-1; size: NA; D: NA
DNA: TGTGCCAGCAGCTCACAGGGGGCGGGTGAGCAGTTCTTC; CDR3: CASSSQGAGEQFF; J: TRBJ2-1; V: TRBV7-8; size: few; D: TRBD1
DNA: TGTGCCATCAGTGAGCCAAAGGGACAGGGGCCTGGCGAGACCCAGTACTTC; CDR3: CAISEPKGQGPGETQYF; J: TRBJ2-5; V: TRBV10-3; size: NA; D: TRBD1
DNA: TGTGCCAGCAGCCAGGATCCGGGACAGGGTTTCAATCAGCCCCAGCATTTT; CDR3: CASSQDPGQGFNQPQHF; J: TRBJ1-5; V: TRBV3-1; size: few; D: TRBD1
DNA: TGTGCCAGCAGCCGACTGGAGGAAAAACTGTTTTTT; CDR3: CASSRLEEKLFF; J: TRBJ1-4; V: TRBV7-4; size: few; D: NA
DNA: TGTGCCAGCAGCTCGGACACTATCTACAATGAGCAGTTCTTC; CDR3: CASSSDTIYNEQFF; J: TRBJ2-1; V: TRBV7-2; size: NA; D: NA
DNA: TGTGCCAGCAGCTTAGGGGGCCTAGCGGGAGTAGGTGAGCAGTACTTC; CDR3: CASSLGGLAGVGEQYF; J: TRBJ2-5; V: TRBV7-2; size: NA; D: TRBD2
DNA: TGTGCCAGCAGCTTGAGCGGGATTACCTACGAGCAGTACTTC; CDR3: CASSLSGITYEQYF; J: TRBJ2-7; V: TRBV11-2; size: NA; D: TRBD2
DNA: TGCGCCAGCAGCCAGGGACAGGGCTACCAAGAGACCCAGTACTTC; CDR3: CASSQGQGYQETQYF; J: TRBJ2-5; V: TRBV4-1; size: few; D: TRBD1
DNA: TGTGCTAGCAGCTTACTAGCGGGAGATGAGCAGTTCTTC; CDR3: CASSLLAGDEQFF; J: TRBJ2-1; V: TRBV7-7; size: NA; D: TRBD2
DNA: TGTGCCAGCATGGGGCCGGGTGGCAATCAGCCCCAGCATTTT; CDR3: CASMGPGGNQPQHF; J: TRBJ1-5; V: TRBV28; size: NA; D: NA
DNA: TGCAGTGCTACTTATGGACGCTACGAGCAGTACTTC; CDR3: CSATYGRYEQYF; J: TRBJ2-7; V: TRBV20-1; size: many; D: NA
DNA: TGTGCCAGCAGTTTACTTTCCGGGACAGGGGGACACAATGAGCAGTTCTTC; CDR3: CASSLLSGTGGHNEQFF; J: TRBJ2-1; V: TRBV27; size: many; D: TRBD1
DNA: TGCAGCGTTAGCTTCCAGGCCGGGGAGCTGTTTTTT; CDR3: CSVSFQAGELFF; J: TRBJ2-2; V: TRBV29-1; size: NA; D: NA
DNA: TGCGCCAGCAGCCAACTGGACGTACCGACGAACACCGGGGAGCTGTTTTTT; CDR3: CASSQLDVPTNTGELFF; J: TRBJ2-2; V: TRBV4-3; size: NA; D: NA